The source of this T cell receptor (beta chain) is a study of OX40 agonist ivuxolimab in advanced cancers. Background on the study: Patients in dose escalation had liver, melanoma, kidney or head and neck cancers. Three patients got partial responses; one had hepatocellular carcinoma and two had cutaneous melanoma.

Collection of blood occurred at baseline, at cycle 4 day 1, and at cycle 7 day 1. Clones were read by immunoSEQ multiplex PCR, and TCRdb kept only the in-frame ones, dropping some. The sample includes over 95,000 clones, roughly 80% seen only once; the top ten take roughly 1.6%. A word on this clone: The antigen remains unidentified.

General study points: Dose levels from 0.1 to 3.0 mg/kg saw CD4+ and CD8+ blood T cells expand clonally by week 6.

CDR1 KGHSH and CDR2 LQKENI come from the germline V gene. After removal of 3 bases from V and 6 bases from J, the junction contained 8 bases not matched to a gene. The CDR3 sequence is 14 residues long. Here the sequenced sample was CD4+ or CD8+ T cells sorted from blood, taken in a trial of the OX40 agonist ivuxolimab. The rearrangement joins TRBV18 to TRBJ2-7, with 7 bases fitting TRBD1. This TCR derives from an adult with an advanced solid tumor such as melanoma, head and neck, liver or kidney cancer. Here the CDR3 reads CASSPGTARGEQYF. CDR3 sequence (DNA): TGTGCCAGCTCACCTGGGACAGCCCGGGGCGAGCAGTACTTC.